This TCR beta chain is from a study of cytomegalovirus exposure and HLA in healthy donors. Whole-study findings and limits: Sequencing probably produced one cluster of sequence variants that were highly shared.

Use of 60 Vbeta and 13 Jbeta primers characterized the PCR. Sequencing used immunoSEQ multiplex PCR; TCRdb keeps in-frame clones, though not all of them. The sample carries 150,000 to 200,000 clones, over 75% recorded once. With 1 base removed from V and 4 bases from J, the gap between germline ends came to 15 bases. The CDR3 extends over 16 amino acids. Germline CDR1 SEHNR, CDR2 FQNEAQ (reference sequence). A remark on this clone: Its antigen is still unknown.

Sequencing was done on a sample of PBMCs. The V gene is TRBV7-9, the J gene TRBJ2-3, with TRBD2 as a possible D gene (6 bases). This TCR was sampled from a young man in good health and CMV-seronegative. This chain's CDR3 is CASSLVQDYKADTQYF. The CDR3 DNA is TGTGCCAGCAGCTTAGTCCAGGACTATAAGGCAGATACGCAGTATTTT.